Listed below are T cell receptor beta chains from one sample, sequenced in a study of T-cell reconstitution after alpha-beta-depleted transplantation in children. TCRdb passed the PCR reads through MiXCR, listing each CDR3 protein once. The table shows 250,000 to 300,000 distinct CDR3 sequences, with around a tenth occurring only once. Here the sequenced sample was peripheral blood, taken 180 days after TCRalphabeta/CD19-depleted stem cell transplant. Receptor source: a male patient between 2 and 15 years old who had a stem cell transplant for chronic granulomatous disease, so the T cells may come from the graft donor. The CDR3 runs from the conserved cysteine through the conserved F or W. The D gene is left open where the match is weak. Not every row has a clone size; where given, it reads once, few, many or a size class.

CDR3 DNA: TGCGCCAGCAGCTTGTTCGGGGGCTCGGCAGGAAACTACTACGAGCAGTACTTC
CDR3 protein: CASSLFGGSAGNYYEQYF
clone size: many
V gene: TRBV5-1
D gene: .
J gene: TRBJ2-7

CDR3 DNA: TGTGCCAGCAGCCCGGGACAGACTAACACTGAAGCTTTCTTT
CDR3 protein: CASSPGQTNTEAFF
clone size: many
V gene: TRBV7-9
D gene: TRBD1
J gene: TRBJ1-1

CDR3 DNA: TGCAGTGCTAGAGATTACGGGGGGGCCTACAATGAGCAGTTCTTC
CDR3 protein: CSARDYGGAYNEQFF
clone size: many
V gene: TRBV20-1
D gene: TRBD2
J gene: TRBJ2-1

CDR3 DNA: TGTGCCAGCAGCTTAGCGGGGACAGGGGAGCCCTACGAGCAGTACTTC
CDR3 protein: CASSLAGTGEPYEQYF
clone size: many
V gene: TRBV7-3
D gene: TRBD1
J gene: TRBJ2-7

CDR3 DNA: TGCGCCAGCAGCACCGGACACTTCCCCTACGAGCAGTACTTC
CDR3 protein: CASSTGHFPYEQYF
clone size: many
V gene: TRBV5-1
D gene: .
J gene: TRBJ2-7

CDR3 DNA: TGTGCCAGCAGTTGGGACAGGACCTACGAGCAGTACTTC
CDR3 protein: CASSWDRTYEQYF
clone size: many
V gene: TRBV6-2/TRBV6-3
D gene: TRBD1
J gene: TRBJ2-7

CDR3 DNA: TGTGCCAGCAGCCGCAGGGAAGGGGCCAAAAACATTCAGTACTTC
CDR3 protein: CASSRREGAKNIQYF
clone size: many
V gene: TRBV12-3/TRBV12-4
D gene: .
J gene: TRBJ2-4

CDR3 DNA: TGTGCCAGCAGCTTAGCGGTAGGAGGGATAGAGTACGAGCAGTACTTC
CDR3 protein: CASSLAVGGIEYEQYF
clone size: many
V gene: TRBV7-2
D gene: .
J gene: TRBJ2-7

CDR3 DNA: TGTGCCAGCACTGATCCAGGGCCTCAAGAGACCCAGTACTTC
CDR3 protein: CASTDPGPQETQYF
clone size: many
V gene: TRBV6-2/TRBV6-3
D gene: .
J gene: TRBJ2-5

CDR3 DNA: TGTGCCAGCAGCTCCGGGGCCCCGCCGTCCGGTCCGAGCTCCTACGAGCAGTACTTC
CDR3 protein: CASSSGAPPSGPSSYEQYF
clone size: many
V gene: TRBV11-2
D gene: .
J gene: TRBJ2-7

CDR3 DNA: TGTGCCAGCAGTTTTATAGGGGCGACAGCAGATACGCAGTATTTT
CDR3 protein: CASSFIGATADTQYF
clone size: many
V gene: TRBV12-3/TRBV12-4
D gene: .
J gene: TRBJ2-3

CDR3 DNA: TGTGCCAGCAGCCAACTCAGGGGGCCTTGGGAGACCCAGTACTTC
CDR3 protein: CASSQLRGPWETQYF
clone size: many
V gene: TRBV28
D gene: TRBD1
J gene: TRBJ2-5

CDR3 DNA: TGCGCCAGCAGCTTGTTGATGGGGGGCACTGAAGCTTTCTTT
CDR3 protein: CASSLLMGGTEAFF
clone size: many
V gene: TRBV5-1
D gene: .
J gene: TRBJ1-1

CDR3 DNA: TGTGCCACCAGCAGAGATCGAGAGGGGTCAGAGACCCAGTACTTC
CDR3 protein: CATSRDREGSETQYF
clone size: many
V gene: TRBV15
D gene: .
J gene: TRBJ2-5

CDR3 DNA: TGTGCCAGCAGCAACACAGGGGGGCAAGAGACCCAGTACTTC
CDR3 protein: CASSNTGGQETQYF
clone size: many
V gene: TRBV5-6
D gene: TRBD1
J gene: TRBJ2-5

CDR3 DNA: TGTGCCAGCAGTTTAAGCAGGGGTGGAAACACCATATATTTT
CDR3 protein: CASSLSRGGNTIYF
clone size: many
V gene: TRBV28
D gene: .
J gene: TRBJ1-3

CDR3 DNA: TGTGCCAGCACCCCTAGGGGTAGCGTATCCACAGATACGCCGTATTTT
CDR3 protein: CASTPRGSVSTDTPYF
clone size: .
V gene: TRBV12-3/TRBV12-4
D gene: .
J gene: TRBJ2-3

CDR3 DNA: TGTGCCAGCAGCTTAGCGCTCGCAGGCCAACATGGCTACACCTTC
CDR3 protein: CASSLALAGQHGYTF
clone size: few
V gene: TRBV7-9
D gene: .
J gene: TRBJ1-2

CDR3 DNA: TGTGCCAGCAGCCAAGCACAGGGGGGTTGGATGACTGAAGCTTTCTTT
CDR3 protein: CASSQAQGGWMTEAFF
clone size: many
V gene: TRBV3-1
D gene: TRBD1
J gene: TRBJ1-1

CDR3 DNA: TGTGCCAGCAGTTCACAGGGGGCCGTTAATTCACCCCTCCACTTT
CDR3 protein: CASSSQGAVNSPLHF
clone size: many
V gene: TRBV27
D gene: TRBD1
J gene: TRBJ1-6

CDR3 DNA: TGCAGCGTTGAAGGGCTAGCGGACCACTCCTACAATGAGCAGTTCTTC
CDR3 protein: CSVEGLADHSYNEQFF
clone size: many
V gene: TRBV29-1
D gene: TRBD2
J gene: TRBJ2-1

CDR3 DNA: TGTGCCAGCAGTCTTAGCGGGCCTCCTGGGAAGGAAAAACTGTTTTTT
CDR3 protein: CASSLSGPPGKEKLFF
clone size: many
V gene: TRBV28
D gene: .
J gene: TRBJ1-4

CDR3 DNA: TGCAGTGCTAGAGAGCCCGGACGCACGAATGGCTACACCTTC
CDR3 protein: CSAREPGRTNGYTF
clone size: many
V gene: TRBV20-1
D gene: .
J gene: TRBJ1-2

CDR3 DNA: TGCGCCAGCAGCTTGTGGCAGGGGAACACTGAAGCTTTCTTT
CDR3 protein: CASSLWQGNTEAFF
clone size: many
V gene: TRBV5-1
D gene: .
J gene: TRBJ1-1

CDR3 DNA: TGCAGCGTTTCCTTGTCAGGGGGGGAGACCCAGTACTTC
CDR3 protein: CSVSLSGGETQYF
clone size: many
V gene: TRBV29-1
D gene: .
J gene: TRBJ2-5

CDR3 DNA: TGTGCCAGCACCCCGTCCCCTCACATTCAGTACTTC
CDR3 protein: CASTPSPHIQYF
clone size: many
V gene: TRBV6-2/TRBV6-3
D gene: .
J gene: TRBJ2-4

CDR3 DNA: TGCAGCGTTGAAGAGGCAGGTGGAAACATTCAGTACTTC
CDR3 protein: CSVEEAGGNIQYF
clone size: many
V gene: TRBV29-1
D gene: .
J gene: TRBJ2-4

CDR3 DNA: TGCAGTGCCTTAGACATTAGCGGGTACTCCTACGAGCAGTACTTC
CDR3 protein: CSALDISGYSYEQYF
clone size: many
V gene: TRBV20-1
D gene: TRBD2
J gene: TRBJ2-7

CDR3 DNA: TGTGCCAGCAGACCAGGGGGCGGGAAGACCCAGTACTTC
CDR3 protein: CASRPGGGKTQYF
clone size: many
V gene: TRBV6-1
D gene: TRBD1
J gene: TRBJ2-5

CDR3 DNA: TGTGCCAGCAGCCCTATACTAGCGGGAGTAGGTGATGAGCAGTTCTTC
CDR3 protein: CASSPILAGVGDEQFF
clone size: few
V gene: TRBV7-9
D gene: TRBD2
J gene: TRBJ2-1